This T cell receptor beta chain was recovered during a study of blood T cells in healthy people across ages. Notes on the study in general: Expanded clonotype changes were possibly confounded by unknown donor CMV status. It was not possible, with unsorted PBMCs, to conclusively compare naive and antigen-experienced cells.

Together with a sample-barcoded 5' primer, a J-beta primer mix was included in a second PCR lasting roughly 6 to 12 cycles. TCRdb independently ran MiXCR on the 5' RACE reads; one entry per CDR3 protein. The data show 600,000 to 800,000 distinct CDR3 sequences, over 40% seen once. As to this clonotype: What it binds is unknown. A much larger clone differs from this one at a single base, so this may be a read error.

This CDR3 is 18 amino acids long. Trimming cost V 0 bases and J 9 bases, with 25 bases left between them. The germline gives CDR1 MGHRA, CDR2 YSYEKL. The chain links TRBV4-1 to TRBJ2-3; D may be TRBD2 (5 bases). The TCR comes from a woman aged 80 or over in good health. The sample was blood. CDR3 in amino acids: CASSQDRSLDSFRGTQYF. The CDR3 nucleotides are TGCGCCAGCAGCCAAGATCGTAGTCTGGACTCTTTTCGAGGCACGCAGTATTTT.